These 9 T cell receptor beta chains originate from one sample sequenced in a study of T cell changes during pregnancy in multiple sclerosis. This table comes from immunoSEQ multiplex PCR, and its TCRdb copy is limited to in-frame clones, with some not included. The data show tens of thousands of clones, over 90% seen once. Specimen: peripheral blood, collected in the third trimester of pregnancy. The source is a female donor with multiple sclerosis, enrolled in a pregnancy study.

The V gene is TRBV30, the J gene TRBJ1-5; D not certain. The germline V gene encodes CDR1 GTSNPN and CDR2 SVGIG (reference sequence). The V and J ends lost 2 bases and 3 bases respectively, with 14 bases between them. The CDR3 runs 15 residues. The CDR3 protein is CAWSSGNDFNQPQHF. CDR3 coding DNA: TGTGCCTGGAGTTCAGGAAACGATTTCAATCAGCCCCAGCATTTT.

The chain links TRBV6-6 to TRBJ2-7, with D hard to call. V gave up 8 bases and J gave up 4 bases, with 9 bases separating them. CDR1 is MNHNY and CDR2 is SVGAGI in the germline V gene (reference sequence). The CDR3 sequence is 11 residues long. For the CDR3, the DNA is TGTGCCAGCGGGCCCGGTTACGAGCAGTACTTC. The encoded protein is CASGPGYEQYF.

The V call is TRBV28, the J call TRBJ1-5, with 7 bases aligning to TRBD1. Germline V gene lookup returns CDR1 MDHEN and CDR2 SYDVKM. CDR3 length: 15 residues. V trimming: 7 bases; J trimming: 2 bases; junction bases outside the gene matches: 8. CDR3 amino acids: CASTPTGLGNQPQHF. The DNA of the CDR3 is TGTGCCAGCACCCCGACAGGGCTGGGCAATCAGCCCCAGCATTTT.

The chain combines TRBV19 with TRBJ2-7; 10 bases are a match to TRBD1. The CDR3 runs 15 residues. In germline, CDR1 is LNHDA, CDR2 SQIVND (reference sequence). V shed 7 bases, J shed 3 bases, and the junction held 9 bases outside the gene matches. Here the CDR3 reads CASTPSTGGLYEQYF. CDR3 bases: TGTGCCAGTACCCCCTCGACAGGGGGCCTCTACGAGCAGTACTTC.

This chain links TRBV5-1 with TRBJ2-3; 7 bases are shared with TRBD1. The J segment lost 2 bases and the V segment lost 0 bases, leaving 3 bases of the junction unmatched. Germline V gives CDR1 SGHRS, CDR2 YFSETQ. The length of the CDR3 is 15 residues. CDR3 bases: TGCGCCAGCAGCTTGGAAGGACAGGTCACAGATACGCAGTATTTT. Its translation is CASSLEGQVTDTQYF.

The V gene is TRBV5-4, the J gene TRBJ2-3; D is perhaps TRBD1 (6 bases). From germline, CDR1 is SGHNT and CDR2 YYREEE (reference sequence). The CDR3 has 14 residues. Trimming took 0 bases from V and 3 from J, leaving 8 bases between them. CDR3: CASSLDQGTDTQYF. The CDR3 region has the DNA TGTGCCAGCAGCTTGGATCAGGGGACAGATACGCAGTATTTT.

This clone was seen just once. The chain employs TRBV5-1 and TRBJ2-3, with TRBD1 as a possible D gene (5 bases). The CDR3 length is 14 residues. The germline V gene encodes CDR1 SGHRS and CDR2 YFSETQ. Trimming took off 0 bases at V and 5 bases at J, with 10 bases between the two ends. Written as DNA, the CDR3 is TGCGCCAGCAGCTTGGTGGCAGGGAAAGATACGCAGTATTTT. It translates to CASSLVAGKDTQYF. Combining the CDR3 with reference TRBV5-1 and TRBJ2-3 gives the whole variable domain KAGVTQTPRYLIKTRGQQVTLSCSPISGHRSVSWYQQTPGQGLQFLFEYFSETQRNKGNFPGRFSGRQFSNSRSEMNVSTLELGDSALYLCASSLVAGKDTQYFGPGTRLTVL.

The chain combines TRBV5-1 with TRBJ2-7; 7 bases align to TRBD2. The length of the CDR3 is 14 residues. With 2 bases clipped from V and 3 bases from J, the junction kept 5 bases outside the gene matches. The germline CDR1 and CDR2 sequences are SGHRS and YFSETQ. CDR3 in DNA: TGCGCCAGCAGCTTTGCGGGAGATTACTACGAGCAGTACTTC. Translation: CASSFAGDYYEQYF.

This chain links TRBV13 with TRBJ2-1, with 10 bases that match TRBD2. This CDR3 region has 14 residues. After removal of 2 bases from V and 8 bases from J, the junction contained 3 bases not matched to a gene. The V gene's germline CDR1 is PRHDT and CDR2 FYEKMQ (reference sequence). The DNA of the CDR3 is TGTGCCAGCAGCTTACTAGCGGGAGCTCATGAGCAGTTCTTC. Protein: CASSLLAGAHEQFF.